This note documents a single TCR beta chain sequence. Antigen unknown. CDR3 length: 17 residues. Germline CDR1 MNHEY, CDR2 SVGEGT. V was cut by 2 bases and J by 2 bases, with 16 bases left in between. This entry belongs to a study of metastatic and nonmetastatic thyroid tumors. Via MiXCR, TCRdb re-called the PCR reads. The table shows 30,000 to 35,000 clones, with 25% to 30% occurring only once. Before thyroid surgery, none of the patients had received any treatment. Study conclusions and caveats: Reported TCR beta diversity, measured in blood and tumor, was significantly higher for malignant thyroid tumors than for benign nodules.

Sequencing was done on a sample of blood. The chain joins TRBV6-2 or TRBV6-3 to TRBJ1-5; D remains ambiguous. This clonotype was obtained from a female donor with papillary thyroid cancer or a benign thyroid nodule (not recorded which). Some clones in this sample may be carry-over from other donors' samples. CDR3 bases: TGTGCCAGCAGTTACCCTTCCAGGAGGACTTGCAATCAGCCCCAGCATTTT. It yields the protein CASSYPSRRTCNQPQHF.